This T cell receptor (beta chain) was found in a study of post-analysis software for immune sequencing data. This CDR3 spans 14 amino acids. The V and J ends lost 1 base and 3 bases, in that order; junction bases with no gene match: 5. Germline V gene sequence: CDR1 DFQATT, CDR2 SNEGSKA (reference sequence). This clonotype has a handful of counts. Its target is not known. Points from the study as a whole: Normalized Chao1 diversity was significantly lower in multiple sclerosis patients than in controls. The five TRBV segments detected at higher frequency in patients than in controls included TRBV5-6, TRBV5-1 and TRBV20-1.

cDNA libraries of TCR beta carried unique molecular identifiers. cDNA molecules numbering some 500,000 came from approximately 1 to 10 million T cells. TCRdb used MiXCR to reprocess the PCR reads, holding one entry per CDR3 protein. The data contain around 440,000 distinct CDR3 sequences, over 35% of them singletons. The origin of this receptor is a girl under 18 with multiple sclerosis. J is TRBJ2-7 and V is TRBV20-1; 8 bases match TRBD2. The specimen sequenced was blood. The CDR3 DNA reads TGCAGTGCTAGAGCTGTACTAGCGGTCTACGAGCAGTACTTC. It encodes CSARAVLAVYEQYF.